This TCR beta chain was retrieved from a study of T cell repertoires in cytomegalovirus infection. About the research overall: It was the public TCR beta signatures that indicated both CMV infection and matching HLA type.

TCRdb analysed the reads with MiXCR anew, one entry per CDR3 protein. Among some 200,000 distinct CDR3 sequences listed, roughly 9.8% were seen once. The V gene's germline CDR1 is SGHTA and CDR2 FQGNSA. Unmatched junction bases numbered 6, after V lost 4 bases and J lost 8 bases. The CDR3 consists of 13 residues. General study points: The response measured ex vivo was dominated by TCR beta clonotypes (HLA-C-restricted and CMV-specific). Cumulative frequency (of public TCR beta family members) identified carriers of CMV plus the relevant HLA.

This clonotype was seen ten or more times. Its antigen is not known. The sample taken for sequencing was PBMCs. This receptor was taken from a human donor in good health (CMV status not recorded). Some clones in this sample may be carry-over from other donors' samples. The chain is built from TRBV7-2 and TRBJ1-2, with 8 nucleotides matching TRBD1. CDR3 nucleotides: TGTGCCAGCAGCTCCGGACAGGGAGGCGGCTACACCTTC. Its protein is CASSSGQGGGYTF.